The 22 T cell receptor beta chains listed next were all sequenced from one sample in a study of beta chain features in type 1 diabetes. Expressed TCRB transcripts were sequenced because the isolated RNA had all been reverse transcribed beforehand. Clones were sequenced by immunoSEQ multiplex PCR, and TCRdb holds only the in-frame ones, with some missing. Among about 740,000 clones, roughly an eighth were seen once, and the ten largest hold approximately 0.02%. Findings of the study overall: Moderate but significant shortening of TCRB CDR3s was recorded in all four CD4+ subsets from Type 1 diabetes patients.

These receptors have no identified antigens. The sequencing input was naive CD4+ T cells from blood. The receptors shown here come from a man between 18 and 35 years old with type 1 diabetes.

The chain employs TRBV29-1 and TRBJ1-1, with a tentative D call TRBD1 (5 bases). Trimming pared 7 bases from V and 0 bases from J, leaving 12 bases between. Germline loops: CDR1 SQVTM, CDR2 ANQGSEA. This CDR3 spans 13 amino acids. The CDR3 loop is CSALTDLNTEAFF. The CDR3 DNA reads as TGCAGCGCTTTGACAGACTTGAACACTGAAGCTTTCTTT.

This clone occurred a few times. The gene calls are TRBV7-9 and TRBJ1-1; TRBD1 might be the D (5 bases). Germline loops: CDR1 SEHNR, CDR2 FQNEAQ (reference sequence). Deletions cut 5 bases from V and 4 bases from J, with 20 bases between. This CDR3 contains 16 residues. CDR3: CASSLLDTAGVTEAFF. The CDR3, as DNA: TGTGCCAGCAGCCTCCTGGACACGGCTGGGGTCACTGAAGCTTTCTTT.

This clone occurred once. This sequence joins TRBV2 and TRBJ1-1, with unresolved D. V lost 1 base, J lost 10 bases, and 13 bases lay in between. Looked up from germline, CDR1 is SNHLY and CDR2 is FYNNEI. The CDR3 is 13 residues long. CDR3 protein: CASSEVSFTGAFF. In nucleotides, the CDR3 is TGTGCCAGCAGTGAAGTTTCGTTTACGGGAGCTTTCTTT.

The genes are TRBV6-6 and TRBJ1-2; 8 bases agree with TRBD1. CDR1 and CDR2 from the germline V gene are MNHNY and SVGAGI (reference sequence). The CDR3 is made up of 16 amino acids. The V and J ends lost 2 bases and 2 bases, in that order; junction bases with no gene match: 7. The CDR3 here is CASSYTRTGTNYGYTF. The CDR3 DNA is TGTGCCAGCAGTTACACCCGGACAGGGACCAACTATGGCTACACCTTC.

This rearrangement joins TRBV5-4 to TRBJ2-5, with D perhaps matching TRBD2 (6 bases). Germline V CDR1 and CDR2: SGHNT, YYREEE (reference sequence). Trimming left V 1 base short and J 9 bases short, with 10 bases between. The CDR3 is 12 amino acids. The CDR3 DNA reads TGTGCCAGCAGCTTGCCGGGACTCTCCCAGTACTTC. Its translation: CASSLPGLSQYF. Together with reference TRBV5-4 and TRBJ2-5, the CDR3 gives the full variable domain: ETGVTQSPTHLIKTRGQQVTLRCSSQSGHNTVSWYQQALGQGPQFIFQYYREEENGRGNFPPRFSGLQFPNYSSELNVNALELDDSALYLCASSLPGLSQYFGPGTRLLVL.

This clone showed up just a few times. The chain links TRBV7-2 to TRBJ2-5; no clear D. Germline V gene sequence: CDR1 SGHTA, CDR2 FQGNSA. The length of the CDR3 is 16 residues. V lost 1 base and J 4 bases, leaving 16 bases between the germline ends. CDR3 in DNA: TGTGCCAGCAGCTTAGTCAGCTCCTTACCAGGAGAGACCCAGTACTTC. It translates to CASSLVSSLPGETQYF.

The chain couples TRBV30 to TRBJ2-3, with 8 bases identical to TRBD2. The V gene's germline CDR1 is GTSNPN and CDR2 SVGIG (reference sequence). The V gene end was trimmed by 4 bases and the J gene end by 0 bases; junction bases not matched to a gene: 6. CDR3 length: 15 residues. The CDR3: CAWTVSGESTDTQYF. For the CDR3, the DNA is TGTGCCTGGACCGTTAGCGGGGAGAGCACAGATACGCAGTATTTT.

At least ten counts were recorded for this clone. This sample also contains other DNA sequences that code for the same CDR3. CDR3 sequence (DNA): TGTGCCAGCAGTCTCACAGATACGCAGTATTTT. This translates into CASSLTDTQYF. The genes are TRBV7-9 and TRBJ2-3; D ambiguous. Germline lookup yields CDR1 SEHNR and CDR2 FQNEAQ (reference sequence). This CDR3 region has 11 residues. V gave up 6 bases and J gave up 2 bases, with 3 bases separating them. The whole variable domain, filled in from reference TRBV7-9 and TRBJ2-3, reads DTGVSQNPRHKITKRGQNVTFRCDPISEHNRLYWYRQTLGQGPEFLTYFQNEAQLEKSRLLSDRFSAERPKGSFSTLEIQRTEQGDSAMYLCASSLTDTQYFGPGTRLTVL.

The V gene is TRBV15, the J gene TRBJ1-6; D is ambiguous. V was trimmed by 0 bases and J by 7 bases, leaving 4 bases between them. CDR1 is LNHNV and CDR2 is YYDKDF in the germline V gene (reference sequence). The CDR3 loop spans 13 amino acids. CDR3 loop: CATSRDSNSPLHF. CDR3 sequence (DNA): TGTGCCACCAGCAGAGATTCGAATTCACCCCTCCACTTT.

The chain combines TRBV5-1 with TRBJ2-7; D ambiguous. Trimming stripped 4 bases from V and 6 bases from J, with 20 bases between. The CDR3 has 15 amino acids. CDR1 is SGHRS, CDR2 YFSETQ, per germline. The CDR3 DNA sequence: TGCGCCAGCAGCCCAATCCAACCAGGCCCCAGCGAGCAGTACTTC. Its protein is CASSPIQPGPSEQYF.

This clone was seen more than once but under ten times. The genes are TRBV7-2 and TRBJ1-1; unclear D gene. V gave up 6 bases and J gave up 3 bases, with 8 bases separating them. This CDR3 is built from 12 residues. CDR1 and CDR2 from the germline V gene are SGHTA and FQGNSA. DNA of the CDR3: TGTGCCAGCAGTCCCCTATACACTGAAGCTTTCTTT. This translates into CASSPLYTEAFF.

V and J are TRBV1 and TRBJ1-4. TRBV1 is a pseudogene. The CDR3 consists of 15 residues. CDR3 protein: CTSSQVGGANEKLFF. The CDR3 bases are TGCACCAGCAGCCAAGTTGGGGGAGCTAATGAAAAACTGTTTTTT.

This clone showed up just a few times. The V and J genes are TRBV30 and TRBJ2-2; D not resolved. The V and J ends lost 0 bases and 0 bases respectively, with 8 bases between them. The CDR3 has 15 amino acids. Per the germline V gene, CDR1 is GTSNPN and CDR2 is SVGIG (reference sequence). CDR3 coding DNA: TGTGCCTGGAGTGTAGGTGGGCCGAACACCGGGGAGCTGTTTTTT. Its translation: CAWSVGGPNTGELFF.

The rearrangement uses TRBV4-1 and TRBJ2-1; either TRBD1 or TRBD2 may supply D (6 bases each). This CDR3 contains 14 residues. The V end lost 4 bases, the J end lost 3 bases, and 10 bases lay between the germline ends. CDR1 is MGHRA and CDR2 is YSYEKL in the germline V gene. CDR3 protein: CASSPEGGYNEQFF. CDR3 sequence (DNA): TGCGCCAGCAGCCCGGAGGGGGGCTACAATGAGCAGTTCTTC.

This chain connects TRBV10-3 to TRBJ2-1; 11 bases are shared with TRBD2. The CDR3 runs to 17 residues. Germline V gives CDR1 ENHRY, CDR2 SYGVKD. V shed 3 bases and J 10 bases; nucleotides not matched to a gene: 14. The CDR3 region has the DNA TGTGCCATCAGTGATGGCGTTAGCGGGGGGGCGGTTGGAGAGCAGTTCTTC. It encodes CAISDGVSGGAVGEQFF.

V is TRBV7-9 and J is TRBJ2-2; 12 bases are a match to TRBD2. The CDR3 has 18 residues. Germline CDR1 SEHNR, CDR2 FQNEAQ (reference sequence). V lost 2 bases and J lost 5; bases outside the gene matches: 9. The CDR3, as DNA: TGTGCCAGCAGCTTAAGGACTAGCGGGGACCCCGGAACCGGGGAGCTGTTTTTT. Translating gives CASSLRTSGDPGTGELFF. The complete variable domain, with remaining parts taken from reference TRBV7-9 and TRBJ2-2, reads DTGVSQNPRHKITKRGQNVTFRCDPISEHNRLYWYRQTLGQGPEFLTYFQNEAQLEKSRLLSDRFSAERPKGSFSTLEIQRTEQGDSAMYLCASSLRTSGDPGTGELFFGEGSRLTVL.

With regard to this clone: The same CDR3 is also encoded by other DNA sequences in this sample. The rearrangement joins TRBV4-1 to TRBJ2-1; 9 bases line up with TRBD2. The CDR3 extends over 15 amino acids. Germline CDR1 and CDR2: MGHRA and YSYEKL. J gave up 2 bases and V 3 bases, and 2 bases lay outside the gene matches. The chain's CDR3 is CASSQLAGAYNEQFF. The CDR3, as DNA: TGCGCCAGCAGCCAGTTAGCGGGGGCCTACAATGAGCAGTTCTTC.

The chain uses TRBV29-1 and TRBJ1-2; no clear D. V gave up 0 bases and J gave up 2 bases, with 7 bases separating them. CDR1 SQVTM and CDR2 ANQGSEA come from the germline V gene. The CDR3 consists of 13 residues. CDR3 sequence (DNA): TGCAGCGTTGAAGAAGTAGGGAACTATGGCTACACCTTC. Its protein product is CSVEEVGNYGYTF. Drawing the rest from reference TRBV29-1 and TRBJ1-2, the complete variable domain is SAVISQKPSRDICQRGTSLTIQCQVDSQVTMMFWYRQQPGQSLTLIATANQGSEATYESGFVIDKFPISRPNLTFSTLTVSNMSPEDSSIYLCSVEEVGNYGYTFGSGTRLTVV.

The rearrangement uses TRBV2 and TRBJ2-5, with D hard to call. The germline gives CDR1 SNHLY, CDR2 FYNNEI. The V end was cut by 5 bases, the J end by 7 bases, with 5 bases between. The CDR3 consists of 10 residues. The CDR3 sequence: CASSLGTQYF. The CDR3 DNA follows: TGTGCCAGCAGTTTAGGGACCCAGTACTTC.

The genes are TRBV6-5 and TRBJ2-5; 8 nucleotides line up with TRBD1. CDR3 length: 16 residues. The germline V gene has CDR1 MNHEY and CDR2 SVGAGI. V shed 2 bases, J shed 1 base, and the junction held 6 bases outside the gene matches. CDR3 DNA: TGTGCCAGCAGTTACGAGTACAGGGGGGTCCAAGAGACCCAGTACTTC. Its protein product is CASSYEYRGVQETQYF.

A few counts support this clone. This chain connects TRBV5-6 to TRBJ1-2; 7 nucleotides line up with TRBD1. This CDR3 comprises 18 residues. The trim removed 1 base at V and 4 bases at J, leaving 16 bases unmatched. The germline gives CDR1 SGHDT, CDR2 YYEEEE. CDR3 DNA sequence: TGTGCCAGCAGCTTGTTCCTCGGGACAGCGGACCCCCGCTATGGCTACACCTTC. It yields the protein CASSLFLGTADPRYGYTF.

This chain connects TRBV9 to TRBJ1-1, with D perhaps matching TRBD1 (5 bases). Germline CDR1 SGDLS, CDR2 YYNGEE. The CDR3 is 14 residues long. V was shortened by 0 bases and J by 9 bases, with 15 bases between the two germline ends. The CDR3 DNA follows: TGTGCCAGCAGCGTAGTCGTGGGAGACAGCAAAGCTTTCTTT. Protein product: CASSVVVGDSKAFF.